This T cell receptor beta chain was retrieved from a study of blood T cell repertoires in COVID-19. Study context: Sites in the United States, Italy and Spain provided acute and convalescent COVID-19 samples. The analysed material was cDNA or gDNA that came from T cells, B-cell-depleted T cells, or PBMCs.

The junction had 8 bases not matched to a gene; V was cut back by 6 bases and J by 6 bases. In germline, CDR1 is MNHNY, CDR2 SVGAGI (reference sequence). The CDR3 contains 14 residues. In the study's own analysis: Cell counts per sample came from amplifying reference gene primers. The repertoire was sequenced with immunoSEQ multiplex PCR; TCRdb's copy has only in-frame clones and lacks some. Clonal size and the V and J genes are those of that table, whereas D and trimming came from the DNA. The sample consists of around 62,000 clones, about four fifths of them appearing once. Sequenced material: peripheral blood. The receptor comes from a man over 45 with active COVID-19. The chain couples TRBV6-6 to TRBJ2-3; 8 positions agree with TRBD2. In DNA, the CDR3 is TGTGCCAGCAGGGACGGGGGGGGAGTTGATACGCAGTATTTT. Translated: CASRDGGGVDTQYF.